A single T cell receptor (beta chain) is shown here with its context. The sample is drawn from a study of CXCR3-negative and CXCR3-positive naive CD8 T cells. This CDR3 contains 16 residues. CDR1 is MNHEY and CDR2 is SVGAGI in the germline V gene. In preparing the TRB cDNA libraries, 5' RACE with UMI labels was used. Following a re-call of the 5' RACE reads, TCRdb has one entry per CDR3 protein and lacks DNA. Its table records some 50,000 distinct CDR3 sequences. The rearrangement links TRBV6-5 to TRBJ2-2; TCRdb outputs TRBD2, but without DNA this stays unchecked. Sequences were obtained from naive CXCR3- CD8+ T cells from blood. Indicated subset: CD45RO-CCR7+CD27+CD95- naive CD8+ T cells lacking CXCR3 (TNR3-). This receptor was obtained from a human donor in good health. Some clones in this sample may be carry-over from other donors' samples. The CDR3 is CASSPLNTVDLDELFF.